This record covers a single T cell receptor beta chain. The antigen is unknown. Production of TCR beta cDNA used roughly 500 ng total RNA together with a constant-region primer. Libraries of TCR beta came from three nested multiplex PCR rounds with slightly modified ARM-PCR. For around 11 cycles apiece, the opening two PCR rounds ran with TRBV1-TRBV30 forward primers and a C-beta reverse primer. TCRdb re-called the multiplex PCR reads with MiXCR, one entry per CDR3 protein. The table lists fewer than 250,000 distinct CDR3 sequences, approximately 65% of them singletons, with approximately 6.6% in the top ten. This sample was included in a study of tumor-infiltrating lymphocytes in primary liver carcinoma. Study as a whole: Tumors measured 4.2 to 10 cm and were stage T1-T3 N0M0. Study-wide results and caveats: Tumor specimens were characterized by a significantly higher top-250-clone fraction than blood (p = 0.039). Tumor-adjacent and tumor-blood pairs shared less of their repertoires than tumor region pairs shared.

The V end lost 6 bases, the J end lost 0 bases, and 12 bases lay between the germline ends. Looked up from germline, CDR1 is DFQATT and CDR2 is SNEGSKA (reference sequence). This CDR3 region has 14 residues. Unsorted whole blood supplied the RNA, and germline DNA was extracted too. The sample comprised peripheral blood. The chain is built from TRBV20-1 and TRBJ1-5; D gene unclear. The receptor comes from a woman aged 55-75 years with primary liver carcinoma and hepatitis B virus infection. The CDR3 here is CSAATAFSNQPQHF. In DNA form, the CDR3 reads TGCAGTGCCGCGACGGCCTTTAGCAATCAGCCCCAGCATTTT.